Reported below is one T cell receptor beta chain. Its antigen remains undetermined. No base-level quality is on record; no much larger clone is a single base apart. The data derive from a study of T cell responses to AZD1222 COVID-19 vaccine (dated by TCRdb to about 2021). Regarding the complete study: TCR sequencing covered more than 230 trial participants: 200 to 220 given two doses of AZD1222 and around 25 given two doses of MenACWY control vaccine. Trial participants were enrolled by age into subgroups of 18-55, 56-69 and 70-plus years, and around 150, 29 and 61 TCR-sequenced participants, respectively, were included in these subgroups. What the work shows at the level of the full study, not this receptor alone: Because no day 14 peak-response samples were available, the repertoires could be characterized only after the peak T cell response. Conclusions about previously exposed vaccinees were limited because only a handful of AZD1222 recipients were SARS-CoV-2 seropositive at baseline. In the small 56-69-year group, the increase in depth fell short of significance, most likely because of low power. Vaccine-associated CD4 TCRs spanned the whole spike protein, with dominant responses in regions 160-218 and 743-854. Reportedly, almost half of the unique spike-specific TCRs recognized epitopes lying outside the regions that are mutated in the B.1.351 and B.1.1.7 variants. Spike-specific TCR breadth and depth rose significantly after two AZD1222 doses compared with day 0 and with MenACWY recipients. Participants were mostly white British and included more females than males, and it was suggested by the authors that clonal diversity may have been underestimated.

The CDR3 regions of human TCRbeta chains were analyzed by immunosequencing. Per the authors' processing: Repertoire TCRs were matched against a reference library of SARS-CoV-2-specific TCRs generated with the MIRA antigen-specificity platform. Breadth meant the fraction of unique TCRs that were SARS-CoV-2-associated, whereas depth meant the fraction of total T cells that were SARS-CoV-2-associated. Using the MIRA data, each spike-specific TCR was assigned both to the spike region to which the TCR was reactive and to a CD4 or CD8 class. Log10-transformed breadth and depth values were compared by one-way ANOVA with Sidak's multiple comparisons tests. This immuneACCESS table, as held by TCRdb, lists in-frame sequences with V and J called but not all clones. Of the missing ones, under half trace to an unresolved V gene in checked studies; the others have no known cause. For V, J and clone size, that table is used; D and trimming come from the DNA. For this sample the table gives 95,000 to 110,000 clones, of which nearly 90% were detected only once. Approximately 4.8% of the sample belongs to the ten largest clones.

The germline V gene gives CDR1 as MGHRA and CDR2 as YSYEKL. From its cysteine to its phenylalanine, the CDR3 spans 15 amino acids. Only the CDR3 region is kept as DNA, spanning 45 bases read in frame from base 1. V drops 1 base and J drops 0 bases, leaving 10 bases in between. The sample's time point label is to be understood as: about 28 days (+/-7) after the second vaccine dose. AZD1222 recipients whose second dose came at about 4 weeks and those whose second dose came at about 12 weeks were combined into one group, since spike-specific TCR depth and breadth did not differ between the two schedules. The vaccinee samples were drawn from two UK trials, COV001 and COV002, one of which was a single-blind randomized controlled phase 2/3 trial testing AZD1222 (ChAdOx1 nCoV-19) in healthy adults. For TCRbeta chain sequencing, PBMC samples were collected from trial participants at day 0 and at day 28 after the second dose.

The rearranged segments are TRBV4-1 and TRBJ2-7; matching of 5 bases hints at TRBD2 as the D gene. Sequences were derived from peripheral blood, sampled 28 days after the second AZD1222 dose. This receptor was identified in an adult who received the AZD1222 COVID-19 vaccine. The CDR3 region reads CASSQVVGSSYEQYF. The sequenced DNA: TGCGCCAGCAGCCAAGTGGTGGGGAGCTCCTACGAGCAGTACTTC.